The next 30 T cell receptor beta chains were all read from a single sample in a study of blood T cell repertoires in COVID-19. Profiling relied on immunoSEQ multiplex PCR, and the TCRdb table lists in-frame clones only, not all of them. Here the sample spans 200,000 to 250,000 clones, 70% to 90% being singletons. Sequencing was performed on peripheral blood. The receptors originated from a woman aged 18-35 years who had recovered from COVID-19.

The V call is TRBV10-3, the J call TRBJ2-7; D might be TRBD1 (6 bases). From germline, CDR1 is ENHRY and CDR2 SYGVKD. V was pared by 6 bases and J by 5 bases, with 14 bases between. The CDR3 runs 13 residues. CDR3 protein: CAISLQGKDEQYF. For the CDR3, the DNA is TGTGCCATCAGCTTACAGGGTAAAGACGAGCAGTACTTC.

V usage is TRBV19 and J usage is TRBJ1-3, with D unresolved. Trimming shortened V by 5 bases and J by 0 bases, and 5 bases separated the two germline ends. This CDR3 is built from 13 residues. Germline V lookup: CDR1 LNHDA, CDR2 SQIVND (reference sequence). The CDR3 coding sequence is TGTGCCAGTAGTGGTAGCTCTGGAAACACCATATATTTT. This codes for CASSGSSGNTIYF.

The chain employs TRBV28 and TRBJ2-1; 10 nucleotides match TRBD2. The CDR3 sequence is 13 residues long. Germline CDR1 is MDHEN and CDR2 is SYDVKM. V lost 7 bases to trimming and J lost 8 bases; unmatched junction nucleotides: 5. CDR3 loop: CASTAGGRDEQFF. The CDR3, as DNA: TGTGCCAGCACAGCGGGAGGGAGGGATGAGCAGTTCTTC.

The chain is built from TRBV9 and TRBJ2-1, with TRBD2 matching 14 bases. Per germline, CDR1 SGDLS and CDR2 YYNGEE. J lost 9 bases, V lost 3 bases, and 8 bases had no gene match. The CDR3 has 16 residues. Here the CDR3 DNA reads TGTGCCAGCAGCGCCCGACTAGCGGGAGGGCTGGGTGAGCAGTTCTTC. Amino acids: CASSARLAGGLGEQFF.

The gene calls are TRBV30 and TRBJ1-3; 9 positions agree with TRBD1. The CDR3 contains 17 residues. V shed 3 bases, J shed 0 bases, and the junction held 9 bases outside the gene matches. The V gene's germline CDR1 is GTSNPN and CDR2 SVGIG (reference sequence). The CDR3 here is CAWRTGGPRFSGNTIYF. DNA of the CDR3: TGTGCCTGGAGGACAGGGGGACCCCGTTTCTCTGGAAACACCATATATTTT.

The rearrangement joins TRBV5-4 to TRBJ1-6; 9 bases are shared with TRBD1. The germline V gene has CDR1 SGHNT and CDR2 YYREEE (reference sequence). This CDR3 has 17 amino acids. The V gene end was trimmed by 3 bases and the J gene end by 8 bases; junction bases not matched to a gene: 12. The CDR3 spells CASSSVPGQGWDSPLHF. Written as DNA, the CDR3 is TGTGCCAGCAGCTCCGTCCCGGGACAGGGCTGGGATTCACCCCTCCACTTT.

This clone was recorded once. V is TRBV6-1 and J is TRBJ2-3, with D possibly TRBD1 on 5 matching bases. V shed 1 base and J shed 4 bases, with 18 bases lying between them. Germline V lookup: CDR1 MNHNS, CDR2 SASEGT. The CDR3 loop spans 17 amino acids. The CDR3 region has the DNA TGTGCCAGCAGTGAAGTTCAGGGCATCACCCGAGCAGATACGCAGTATTTT. Protein product: CASSEVQGITRADTQYF.

In DNA, the CDR3 is TGTGCCAGCAGCTTTCGGGGCTCCTACGAGCAGTACTTC. Its translation is CASSFRGSYEQYF. This chain links TRBV11-2 with TRBJ2-7; D is possibly TRBD2 (5 bases). The ends were cut back, 3 bases at V and 0 bases at J, with 6 bases in the middle. The CDR3 spans 13 residues. CDR1 is SGHAT and CDR2 is FQNNGV in the germline V gene. The full variable domain, its missing parts supplied by reference TRBV11-2 and TRBJ2-7, is EAGVAQSPRYKIIEKRQSVAFWCNPISGHATLYWYQQILGQGPKLLIQFQNNGVVDDSQLPKDRFSAERLKGVDSTLKIQPAKLEDSAVYLCASSFRGSYEQYFGPGTRLTVT.

The chain joins TRBV10-3 to TRBJ1-1; 7 bases are a match to TRBD1. V trimming: 11 bases; J trimming: 5 bases; junction bases outside the gene matches: 11. The CDR3 is 13 amino acids. Germline CDR1 reads ENHRY; CDR2 reads SYGVKD. The CDR3 DNA reads TGTGCCTCTCTTGCCAGGGGGGAGACTGAAGCTTTCTTT. This sequence encodes CASLARGETEAFF.

The V gene is TRBV7-2, the J gene TRBJ2-1, with TRBD1 identical over 7 bases. CDR1 SGHTA and CDR2 FQGNSA come from the germline V gene. The V and J ends lost 5 bases and 1 base, in that order; junction bases with no gene match: 8. This CDR3 has 16 residues. This CDR3 reads CASSPRQGRSYNEQFF. CDR3 nucleotide sequence: TGTGCCAGCAGCCCGAGACAGGGTAGGTCCTACAATGAGCAGTTCTTC.

The rearrangement joins TRBV3-1 (or the pseudogene TRBV3-2) to TRBJ2-1; tentative D call: TRBD1 (6 bases). Trimming cost V 4 bases and J 2 bases, with 12 bases left between them. The CDR3 has 15 amino acids. Germline V lookup: CDR1 LGHDT, CDR2 YNNKEL (reference sequence). Here the CDR3 DNA reads TGTGCCAGCAGCCTGACAGGCCTACCCTACAATGAGCAGTTCTTC. This encodes CASSLTGLPYNEQFF.

The V and J genes are TRBV5-5 and TRBJ2-7; tentatively, D is TRBD2 (5 bases). Per germline, CDR1 SGHKS and CDR2 YYEKEE (reference sequence). The CDR3 consists of 15 residues. V lost 3 bases and J 2 bases, leaving 15 bases between the germline ends. CDR3 loop: CASSSSGVLTYEQYF. The CDR3 DNA reads TGTGCCAGCAGCTCCTCCGGGGTGCTAACCTACGAGCAGTACTTC.

The V and J genes are TRBV27 and TRBJ2-1; D perhaps matches TRBD2 (6 bases). Looked up from germline, CDR1 is MNHEY and CDR2 is SMNVEV (reference sequence). Deletions cut 2 bases from V and 8 bases from J, with 10 bases between. The CDR3 has 13 residues. CDR3: CASSLRRVDEQFF. The CDR3 DNA reads TGTGCCAGCAGTTTACGGAGGGTCGATGAGCAGTTCTTC.

This chain joins TRBV12-5 and TRBJ2-5; 8 bases map to TRBD2. The CDR3 loop spans 16 amino acids. The V and J ends lost 1 base and 0 bases, in that order; junction bases with no gene match: 4. CDR1 and CDR2 from the germline V gene are LGHNT and FRNRAP. CDR3 coding DNA: TGTGCTAGTGGTTTGGGGACTAGCTCCTACCAAGAGACCCAGTACTTC. The encoded protein is CASGLGTSSYQETQYF.

This chain joins TRBV4-3 and TRBJ1-5; tentatively, D is TRBD1 (6 bases). Germline CDR1 LGHNA, CDR2 YSLEER. This CDR3 spans 15 amino acids. The ends were cut back, 1 base at V and 7 bases at J, with 14 bases in the middle. CDR3 sequence: CASSQGGEGGQPQHF. The CDR3 bases are TGCGCCAGCAGCCAAGGAGGGGAGGGGGGACAGCCCCAGCATTTT.

This clone was found a few times. J is TRBJ2-5 and V is TRBV6-6; 10 bases fit TRBD2. Trimming removed 1 base from V and 3 bases from J; junction bases left unmatched: 5. This CDR3 spans 16 amino acids. The germline CDR1 and CDR2 sequences are MNHNY and SVGAGI (reference sequence). This CDR3 is CASSYFLAGAKETQYF. In DNA form, the CDR3 reads TGTGCCAGCAGTTACTTTCTAGCGGGAGCGAAAGAGACCCAGTACTTC.

This clone was recorded once. The rearrangement joins TRBV19 to TRBJ1-1, with D perhaps matching TRBD1 (6 bases). The germline V gene has CDR1 LNHDA and CDR2 SQIVND (reference sequence). The V end was cut by 6 bases, the J end by 0 bases, with 11 bases between. The CDR3 sequence is 14 residues long. In DNA form, the CDR3 reads TGTGCCAGTAGACTTGGACAGCTGAACACTGAAGCTTTCTTT. Translated: CASRLGQLNTEAFF.

This clone was detected a few times. This chain uses TRBV7-7 with TRBJ2-2; D is ambiguous. The V gene's germline CDR1 is SSHAT and CDR2 FNYEAQ (reference sequence). This CDR3 has 13 residues. The germline V and J ends were trimmed by 2 bases and 7 bases, with 8 bases remaining between them. CDR3: CASSLTVNGELFF. As DNA, the CDR3 is TGTGCCAGCAGCTTAACGGTTAACGGGGAGCTGTTTTTT.

The chain has TRBV3-1 (or the pseudogene TRBV3-2) and TRBJ1-2; D gene unclear. From germline, CDR1 is LGHDT and CDR2 YNNKEL (reference sequence). The CDR3 is 16 amino acids. The V gene lost 1 base and the J gene lost 4 bases, with 16 bases spanning the gap. CDR3 DNA: TGTGCCAGCAGCCAAGTCGCGGATCTTTTCAGCTATGGCTACACCTTC. Amino acids: CASSQVADLFSYGYTF.

In its sample, this clone was seen once. The chain has TRBV5-5 and TRBJ1-1; D ambiguous. The V and J ends lost 0 bases and 5 bases respectively, with 8 bases between them. Germline V gives CDR1 SGHKS, CDR2 YYEKEE (reference sequence). The CDR3 contains 13 residues. The CDR3 DNA follows: TGTGCCAGCAGCTTGGTATCAGATACTGAAGCTTTCTTT. Its protein product is CASSLVSDTEAFF.

This chain joins TRBV27 and TRBJ2-7; 11 bases agree with TRBD2. Looked up from germline, CDR1 is MNHEY and CDR2 is SMNVEV (reference sequence). The V gene end was trimmed by 5 bases and the J gene end by 5 bases; junction bases not matched to a gene: 11. The CDR3 length is 16 residues. Written as DNA, the CDR3 is TGTGCCAGCAGTCCTCGACTAGCGGGAAGGGTCGACGAGCAGTACTTC. Its protein is CASSPRLAGRVDEQYF.

This sequence joins TRBV5-4 and TRBJ1-1; 8 nucleotides line up with TRBD1. The length of the CDR3 is 13 residues. The junction had 6 bases not matched to a gene; V was cut back by 0 bases and J by 11 bases. From germline, CDR1 is SGHNT and CDR2 YYREEE (reference sequence). DNA for the CDR3: TGTGCCAGCAGCTTGGCAGGGGGCGACCGGGCTTTCTTT. The encoded protein is CASSLAGGDRAFF. Using reference TRBV5-4 and TRBJ1-1 for the parts outside the CDR3, the full variable domain is ETGVTQSPTHLIKTRGQQVTLRCSSQSGHNTVSWYQQALGQGPQFIFQYYREEENGRGNFPPRFSGLQFPNYSSELNVNALELDDSALYLCASSLAGGDRAFFGQGTRLTVV.

This chain connects TRBV6-1 to TRBJ1-3; 7 bases line up with TRBD1. The CDR3 is made up of 16 amino acids. The V and J ends lost 2 bases and 0 bases, in that order; junction bases with no gene match: 4. Germline V gene data show CDR1 as MNHNS and CDR2 as SASEGT. CDR3 loop: CASSEQSGGSGNTIYF. DNA of the CDR3: TGTGCCAGCAGTGAACAATCAGGGGGCTCTGGAAACACCATATATTTT.

The chain uses TRBV7-2 and TRBJ1-5, with 8 bases fitting TRBD1. The trim removed 1 base at V and 5 bases at J, leaving 4 bases unmatched. The CDR3 sequence is 15 residues long. Per the germline V gene, CDR1 is SGHTA and CDR2 is FQGNSA. In DNA form, the CDR3 reads TGTGCCAGCAGCTTAGTACAGGGGGTCGATCAGCCCCAGCATTTT. Translation: CASSLVQGVDQPQHF.

This chain joins TRBV27 and TRBJ2-7; a possible D gene is TRBD1 (6 bases). V was clipped by 10 bases and J by 3 bases, with 22 bases between them. Germline CDR1 reads MNHEY; CDR2 reads SMNVEV (reference sequence). The CDR3 runs to 15 residues. The CDR3 DNA follows: TGTGCCACTCATCCAATACAGGGTGCGGACTACGAGCAGTACTTC. Protein product: CATHPIQGADYEQYF.

J is TRBJ2-1 and V is TRBV4-2; 9 nucleotides line up with TRBD2. The V segment lost 2 bases and the J segment 6 bases; nucleotides outside the gene matches: 5. The CDR3 is 15 residues long. Germline assignment: CDR1 LGHNA and CDR2 YNFKEQ. CDR3 region: CASSQLSGSSNEQFF. DNA for the CDR3: TGTGCCAGCAGCCAACTTAGCGGGAGTTCCAATGAGCAGTTCTTC.

The chain joins TRBV28 to TRBJ2-1; D unresolved. The CDR3 is 15 residues long. The V gene's germline CDR1 is MDHEN and CDR2 SYDVKM. With 5 bases removed from V and 2 bases from J, the gap between germline ends came to 13 bases. The CDR3 loop reads CASSALGTTYNEQFF. The CDR3 nucleotides are TGTGCCAGCAGTGCATTAGGCACTACCTACAATGAGCAGTTCTTC.

The genes are TRBV6-2 or TRBV6-3 and TRBJ2-7; D is unclear. CDR1 is MNHEY, CDR2 SVGEGT, per germline. The CDR3 contains 12 residues. V lost 0 bases and J 4 bases, leaving 4 bases between the germline ends. The CDR3 loop reads CASSYSRYEQYF. CDR3 bases: TGTGCCAGCAGTTACTCCCGTTACGAGCAGTACTTC.

V gene TRBV4-3 combines with J gene TRBJ2-3; 10 positions match TRBD2. Germline V gene sequence: CDR1 LGHNA, CDR2 YSLEER. The trim removed 2 bases at V and 1 base at J, leaving 3 bases unmatched. The CDR3 length is 16 residues. The CDR3 is CASSQLAGGGTDTQYF. The CDR3 coding sequence is TGCGCCAGCAGCCAATTAGCGGGAGGTGGCACAGATACGCAGTATTTT.

This chain joins TRBV19 and TRBJ1-5; 8 bases agree with TRBD1. The V gene end was trimmed by 8 bases and the J gene end by 6 bases; junction bases not matched to a gene: 6. Germline V gene sequence: CDR1 LNHDA, CDR2 SQIVND (reference sequence). The CDR3 totals 13 residues. The DNA for the CDR3 is TGTGCCAGTGGAGACAGGGGAGGTCAGCCCCAGCATTTT. Translated, it gives CASGDRGGQPQHF.